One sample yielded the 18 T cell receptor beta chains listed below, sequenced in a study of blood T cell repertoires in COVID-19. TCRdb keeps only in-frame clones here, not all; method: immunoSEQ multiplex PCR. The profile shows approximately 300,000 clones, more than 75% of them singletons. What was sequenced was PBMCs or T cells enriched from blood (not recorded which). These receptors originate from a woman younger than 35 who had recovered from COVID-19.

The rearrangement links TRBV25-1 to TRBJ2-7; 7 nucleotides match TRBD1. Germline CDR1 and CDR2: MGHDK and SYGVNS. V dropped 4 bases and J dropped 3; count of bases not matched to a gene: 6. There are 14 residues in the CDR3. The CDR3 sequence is CASSAGDSLYEQYF. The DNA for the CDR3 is TGTGCCAGCAGTGCTGGGGACAGCCTCTACGAGCAGTACTTC.

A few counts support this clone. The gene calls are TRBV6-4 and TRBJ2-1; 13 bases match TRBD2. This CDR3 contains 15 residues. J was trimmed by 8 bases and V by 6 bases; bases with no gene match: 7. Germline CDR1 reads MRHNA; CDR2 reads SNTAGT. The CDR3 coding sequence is TGTGCCAGCAGCCAACGACTAGCGGGGGGCCATGAGCAGTTCTTC. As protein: CASSQRLAGGHEQFF.

The CDR3 DNA sequence: TGTGCCACCAGTGAATCCGGGACACCCAGCAATCAGCCCCAGCATTTT. It encodes CATSESGTPSNQPQHF. The chain recombines TRBV24-1 with TRBJ1-5; TRBD1 might be the D (6 bases). Trimming shortened V by 4 bases and J by 1 base, and 13 bases separated the two germline ends. The CDR3 loop spans 16 amino acids. The germline CDR1 and CDR2 sequences are KGHDR and SFDVKD.

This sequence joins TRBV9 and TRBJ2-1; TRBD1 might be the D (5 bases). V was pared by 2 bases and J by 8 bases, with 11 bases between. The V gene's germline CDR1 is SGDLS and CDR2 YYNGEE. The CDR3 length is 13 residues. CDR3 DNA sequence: TGTGCCAGCAGCGTGCAGGGTGGCGATGAGCAGTTCTTC. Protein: CASSVQGGDEQFF.

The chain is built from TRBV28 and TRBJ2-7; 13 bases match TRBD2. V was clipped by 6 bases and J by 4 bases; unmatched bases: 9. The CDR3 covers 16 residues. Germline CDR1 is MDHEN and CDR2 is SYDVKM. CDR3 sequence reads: CASRSPGLAGSYEQYF. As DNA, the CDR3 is TGTGCCAGCAGGTCACCGGGACTAGCGGGATCTTACGAGCAGTACTTC. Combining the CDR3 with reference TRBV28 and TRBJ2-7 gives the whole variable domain DVKVTQSSRYLVKRTGEKVFLECVQDMDHENMFWYRQDPGLGLRLIYFSYDVKMKEKGDIPEGYSVSREKKERFSLILESASTNQTSMYLCASRSPGLAGSYEQYFGPGTRLTVT.

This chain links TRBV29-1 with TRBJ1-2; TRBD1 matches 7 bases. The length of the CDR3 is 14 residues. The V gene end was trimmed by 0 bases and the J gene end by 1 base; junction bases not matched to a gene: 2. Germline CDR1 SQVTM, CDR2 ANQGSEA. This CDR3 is CSVEDTGVNYGYTF. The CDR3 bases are TGCAGCGTTGAAGATACAGGGGTTAACTATGGCTACACCTTC.

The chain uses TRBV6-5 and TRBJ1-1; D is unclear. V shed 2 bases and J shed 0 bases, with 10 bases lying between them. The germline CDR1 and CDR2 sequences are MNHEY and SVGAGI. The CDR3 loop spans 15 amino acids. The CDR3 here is CASSYLAVLNTEAFF. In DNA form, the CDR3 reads TGTGCCAGCAGTTACCTGGCAGTCTTGAACACTGAAGCTTTCTTT.

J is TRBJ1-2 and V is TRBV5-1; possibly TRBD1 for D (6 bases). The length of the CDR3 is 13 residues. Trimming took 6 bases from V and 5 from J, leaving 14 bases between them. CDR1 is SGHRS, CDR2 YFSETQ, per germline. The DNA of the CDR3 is TGCGCCAGCAAAGGGCAGGGGAGTTATGGCTACACCTTC. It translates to CASKGQGSYGYTF.

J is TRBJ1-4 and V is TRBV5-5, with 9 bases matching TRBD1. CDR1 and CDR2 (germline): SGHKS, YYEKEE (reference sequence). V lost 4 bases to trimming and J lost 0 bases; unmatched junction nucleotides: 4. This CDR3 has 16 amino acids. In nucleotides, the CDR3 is TGTGCCAGCAGCCTTGGACAGGGGACAACTAATGAAAAACTGTTTTTT. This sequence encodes CASSLGQGTTNEKLFF.

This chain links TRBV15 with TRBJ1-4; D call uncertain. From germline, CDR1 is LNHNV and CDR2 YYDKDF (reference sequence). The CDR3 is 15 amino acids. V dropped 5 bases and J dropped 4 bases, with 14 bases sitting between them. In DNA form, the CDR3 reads TGTGCCACCAGCCCCCCGCGGCTTAATAATGAAAAACTGTTTTTT. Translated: CATSPPRLNNEKLFF.

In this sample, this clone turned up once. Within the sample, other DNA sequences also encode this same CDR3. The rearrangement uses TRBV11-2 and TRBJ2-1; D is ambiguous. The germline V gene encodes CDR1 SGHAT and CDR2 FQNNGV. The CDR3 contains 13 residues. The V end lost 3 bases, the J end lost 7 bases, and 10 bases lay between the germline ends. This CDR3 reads CASSLKSGNEQFF. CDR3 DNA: TGTGCCAGCAGCTTGAAGTCCGGGAATGAGCAGTTCTTC.

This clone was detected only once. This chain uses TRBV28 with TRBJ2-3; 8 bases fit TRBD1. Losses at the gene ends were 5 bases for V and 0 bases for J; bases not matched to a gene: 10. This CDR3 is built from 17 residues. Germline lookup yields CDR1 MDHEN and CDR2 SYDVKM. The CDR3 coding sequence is TGTGCCAGCAGTCGTTGGACAGGGATCTCTAGCACAGATACGCAGTATTTT. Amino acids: CASSRWTGISSTDTQYF.

As DNA, the CDR3 is TGTGCCATCAGCGACAGGGGGAGCGGAAAACTGTTTTTT. Its protein is CAISDRGSGKLFF. This rearrangement joins TRBV10-3 to TRBJ1-4; 9 nucleotides align to TRBD1. This CDR3 region has 13 residues. V trimming: 6 bases; J trimming: 10 bases; junction bases outside the gene matches: 6. The germline V gene encodes CDR1 ENHRY and CDR2 SYGVKD.

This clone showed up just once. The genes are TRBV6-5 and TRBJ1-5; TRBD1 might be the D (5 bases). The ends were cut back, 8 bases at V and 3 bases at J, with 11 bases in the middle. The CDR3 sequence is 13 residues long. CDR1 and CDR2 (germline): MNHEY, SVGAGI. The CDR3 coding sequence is TGTGCCAGCTTGGGGCAGACCAATCAGCCCCAGCATTTT. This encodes CASLGQTNQPQHF.

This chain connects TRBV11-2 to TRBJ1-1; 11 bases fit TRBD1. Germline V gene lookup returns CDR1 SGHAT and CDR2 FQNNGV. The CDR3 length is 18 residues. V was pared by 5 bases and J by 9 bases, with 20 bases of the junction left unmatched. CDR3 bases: TGTGCCAGCAGCCCCTTAGCAGGACAGGGGGCTATATCTGGGCAAGCTTTCTTT. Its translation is CASSPLAGQGAISGQAFF.

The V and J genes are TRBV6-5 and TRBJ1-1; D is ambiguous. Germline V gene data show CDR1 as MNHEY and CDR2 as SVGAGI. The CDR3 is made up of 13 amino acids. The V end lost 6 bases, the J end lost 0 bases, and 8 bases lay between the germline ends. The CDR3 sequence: CASRQTMNTEAFF. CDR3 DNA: TGTGCCAGCAGACAGACCATGAACACTGAAGCTTTCTTT.

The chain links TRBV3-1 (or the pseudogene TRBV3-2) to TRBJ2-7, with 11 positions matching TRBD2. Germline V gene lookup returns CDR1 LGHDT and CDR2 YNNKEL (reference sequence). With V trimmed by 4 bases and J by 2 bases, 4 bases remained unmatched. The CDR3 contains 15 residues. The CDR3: CASSPYSGGAYEQYF. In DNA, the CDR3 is TGTGCCAGCAGCCCCTATAGCGGGGGGGCCTACGAGCAGTACTTC.

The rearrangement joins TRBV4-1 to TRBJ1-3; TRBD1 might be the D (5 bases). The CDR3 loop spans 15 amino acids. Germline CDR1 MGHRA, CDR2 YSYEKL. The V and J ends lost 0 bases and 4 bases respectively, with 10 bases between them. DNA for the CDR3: TGCGCCAGCAGCCAAGATCAGGGTTCGGGAAACACCATATATTTT. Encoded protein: CASSQDQGSGNTIYF.